This TCR beta chain was observed in a study of T cells after posttransplantation cyclophosphamide (dated by TCRdb to 2015 to 2016). With regard to the full study: T cell repertoire reconstitution was tracked by TRB sequencing after myeloablative bone marrow transplantation in which posttransplantation cyclophosphamide was used as GVHD prophylaxis. Public TRB sequences were searched against a database of over 3,600 sequences associated with responses to pathogens, tumor antigens, self-antigens and alloantigens. Blood from all 35 or so PTCy patients with 1-year posttransplant specimens was subjected to TRB sequencing. TRA and TRB clonality were tightly correlated in 9 or 10 samples, so subsequent TCR analyses focused on TRB only. Samples from about 33 PTCy-treated patients, along with samples from roughly 15 of their related bone marrow donors, underwent antigen receptor sequencing. Up to 3 additional blood samples from 2 to 5.2 years after transplant were also TRB-sequenced in 3 patients, as was pretransplant blood from 4 patients. General study outcomes and caveats: The TRB repertoires of T cells infiltrating skin or GI tract showed only limited overlap with the TRB repertoires of T cells in blood. Donor-recipient similarity was low at 1-2 months but rose over the first year, and later blood repertoires were often dominated by donor CD8+ memory clones. Across the roughly 48 patients, TRB clonality was highly associated with recipient CMV seropositivity and CMV reactivation, and diversity with PTCy was similar to that in the CNI/methotrexate controls.

This clone was recorded at least ten times. It has no known antigen specificity. Per-base qualities were not stored, and no clone one base away is much larger. Peripheral blood samples were provided by related bone marrow donors on the day of marrow donation. Peripheral blood and bone marrow mononuclear cells were isolated by Ficoll-Hypaque density centrifugation and cryopreserved. Genomic DNA was used for TRB sequencing, which was performed with the immunoSEQ assay at survey resolution or with the hsTCRB kit. In the paper's pipeline: The immunoSEQ software handled initial read processing, and the LymphoSeq R package was used for repertoire analyses. Clonality was calculated as 1 minus normalized Shannon entropy, and the Gini coefficient was also calculated for each TRB dataset. Phenotypes of unsorted samples were inferred by mapping TRB sequences from sorted subsets of the recipient or donor onto unsorted samples of the same recipient. The table comes from immuneACCESS by way of TCRdb, which keeps in-frame sequences with V and J called. Part of the clones is missing from these tables; in studies checked, under half for an unresolved V gene and the rest for unknown reasons. V and J calls and clone size come straight from that table; D and trimming were deduced from the DNA. Here the sample lists about 25,000 clones, none seen once only. Approximately 1.5% of the sample comes from the top ten.

The CDR3 has 14 amino acids, counting the end cysteine and phenylalanine. Of the read, only the CDR3 DNA is kept; its 42 bases are in frame from base 1. Germline trimming: 2 bases from V, 5 bases from J; junction bases outside gene matches: 4. CDR1 and CDR2, looked up from the germline V gene, are MNHNS and SASEGT. This TCR derives from a man in his forties or fifties in good health, CMV-negative, and a related stem cell transplant donor. The chain links TRBV6-1 with TRBJ1-2, and 8 bases in between align with TRBD1. The sequencing sample was made of PBMCs. In nucleotide form, the sequence is TGTGCCAGCAGTGAAAAGGGACAGGAGTATGGCTACACCTTC. Translation gives CASSEKGQEYGYTF.